This T cell receptor (beta chain) was found in a study of blood T cell repertoires in COVID-19. Self-reported history from a screening survey and questionnaire set each donor's cohort. Original data processing: The authors estimated nucleated cell counts from reference gene primer amplification. Clones were sequenced by immunoSEQ multiplex PCR, and TCRdb holds only the in-frame ones, with some missing. That table gives V, J and clone size, and the DNA gave D and trimming. The sample has about 190,000 clones; around 84% are singletons. The CDR3 loop spans 11 amino acids. Between the trimmed V and J ends, which lost 3 bases and 6 bases, there was a span of 9 bases. Germline assignment: CDR1 SQVTM and CDR2 ANQGSEA.

Sequencing was carried out using PBMCs or T cells enriched from blood (not recorded which). The chain combines TRBV29-1 with TRBJ2-7; D unclear. This clonotype was sampled from a woman in her 30s who had recovered from COVID-19. CDR3 region: CSVDLVGEQYF. The CDR3 DNA reads as TGCAGCGTTGACTTGGTCGGCGAGCAGTACTTC.